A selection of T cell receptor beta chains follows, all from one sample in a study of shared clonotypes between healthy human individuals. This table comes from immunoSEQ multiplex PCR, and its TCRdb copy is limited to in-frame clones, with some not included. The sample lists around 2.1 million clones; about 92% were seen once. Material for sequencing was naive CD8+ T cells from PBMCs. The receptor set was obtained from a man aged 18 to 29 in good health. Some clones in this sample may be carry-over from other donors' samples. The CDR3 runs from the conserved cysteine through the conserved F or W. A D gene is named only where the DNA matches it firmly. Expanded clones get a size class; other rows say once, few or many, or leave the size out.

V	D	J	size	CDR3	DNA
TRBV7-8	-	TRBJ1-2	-	CASSGRSEGYGYTF	TGTGCCAGCAGCGGTCGTTCGGAGGGCTATGGCTACACCTTC
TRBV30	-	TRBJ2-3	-	CAWSGWELEADTQYF	TGTGCCTGGAGTGGGTGGGAGCTGGAAGCAGATACGCAGTATTTT
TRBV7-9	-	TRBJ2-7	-	CASSLSGAQGYEQYF	TGTGCCAGCAGCTTATCGGGGGCGCAGGGTTACGAGCAGTACTTC
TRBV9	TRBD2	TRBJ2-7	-	CASSPRGGMYEQYF	TGTGCCAGCAGCCCTCGGGGAGGGATGTACGAGCAGTACTTC
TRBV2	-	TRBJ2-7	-	CASSEKSYGSSYEQYF	TGTGCCAGCAGTGAAAAGTCTTACGGGAGCTCCTACGAGCAGTACTTC
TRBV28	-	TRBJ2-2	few	CASARGPGELFF	TGTGCCAGCGCCCGAGGCCCCGGGGAGCTGTTTTTT
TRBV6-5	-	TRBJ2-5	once	CASSYGPRGTQYF	TGTGCCAGCAGTTACGGGCCTCGTGGGACCCAGTACTTC
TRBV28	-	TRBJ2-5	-	CASSSEAEETQYF	TGTGCCAGCAGTTCAGAGGCCGAAGAGACCCAGTACTTC
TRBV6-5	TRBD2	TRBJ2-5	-	CASSYLAGGQETQYF	TGTGCCAGCAGTTACCTAGCGGGAGGACAAGAGACCCAGTACTTC
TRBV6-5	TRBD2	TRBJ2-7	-	CASSYSRGTSVYEQYF	TGTGCCAGCAGTTACTCTCGCGGGACTAGTGTCTACGAGCAGTACTTC
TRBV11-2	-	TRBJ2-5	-	CASSLGHLQETQYF	TGTGCCAGCAGCTTAGGGCACCTCCAAGAGACCCAGTACTTC
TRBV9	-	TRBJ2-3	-	CASSAPLGGSQITDTQYF	TGTGCCAGCAGCGCCCCATTGGGTGGGAGCCAAATCACAGATACGCAGTATTTT
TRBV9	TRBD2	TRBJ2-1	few	CASSVASGLRVDEQFF	TGTGCCAGCAGCGTAGCTAGCGGTCTGAGAGTCGATGAGCAGTTCTTC
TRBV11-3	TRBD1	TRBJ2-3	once	CASSKGQGASTDTQYF	TGTGCCAGCAGCAAGGGACAGGGAGCGTCCACAGATACGCAGTATTTT
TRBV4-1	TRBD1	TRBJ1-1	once	CASSQVGQANTEAFF	TGCGCCAGCAGCCAAGTGGGACAGGCGAACACTGAAGCTTTCTTT
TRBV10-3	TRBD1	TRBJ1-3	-	CAISESRQGLSGNTIYF	TGTGCCATCAGTGAGTCGAGACAGGGGCTTTCTGGAAACACCATATATTTT
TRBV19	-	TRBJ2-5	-	CASSIGENQETQYF	TGTGCCAGTAGTATAGGCGAGAACCAAGAGACCCAGTACTTC
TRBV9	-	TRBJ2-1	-	CASSVAGAYNEQFF	TGTGCCAGCAGCGTAGCGGGAGCCTACAATGAGCAGTTCTTC
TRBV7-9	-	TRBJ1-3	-	CASSWGEWYSGNTIYF	TGTGCCAGCAGCTGGGGGGAGTGGTACTCTGGAAACACCATATATTTT
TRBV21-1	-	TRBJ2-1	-	CASSRQGWELNEQFF	TGTGCCAGCAGCAGGCAGGGATGGGAGCTCAATGAGCAGTTCTTC
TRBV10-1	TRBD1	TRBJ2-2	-	CASSPRQGDTGELFF	TGCGCCAGCAGCCCTCGACAGGGGGACACCGGGGAGCTGTTTTTT
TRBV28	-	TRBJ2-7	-	CASTTGANYEQYF	TGTGCCAGCACAACCGGGGCCAACTACGAGCAGTACTTC
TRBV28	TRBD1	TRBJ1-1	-	CASSFDRAQGMNTEAFF	TGTGCCAGCAGTTTCGACAGGGCCCAAGGGATGAACACTGAAGCTTTCTTT
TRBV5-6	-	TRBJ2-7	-	CASSLVAGGSEQYF	TGTGCCAGCAGCTTGGTAGCAGGGGGGAGCGAGCAGTACTTC
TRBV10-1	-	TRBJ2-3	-	CASRKSKGGTDTQYF	TGCGCCAGCAGGAAAAGTAAGGGGGGAACAGATACGCAGTATTTT
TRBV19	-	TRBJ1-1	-	CASSPRRGRVNTEAFF	TGTGCCAGTAGTCCCCGAAGGGGCAGAGTGAACACTGAAGCTTTCTTT
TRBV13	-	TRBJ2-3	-	CASSLTGIGTDTQYF	TGTGCCAGCAGCCTCACAGGGATTGGCACAGATACGCAGTATTTT
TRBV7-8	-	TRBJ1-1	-	CASSLGAGKNTEAFF	TGTGCCAGCAGCTTAGGGGCAGGAAAAAACACTGAAGCTTTCTTT
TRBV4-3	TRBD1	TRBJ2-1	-	CASSQVWQGAWNEQFF	TGCGCCAGCAGCCAAGTCTGGCAGGGGGCTTGGAATGAGCAGTTCTTC
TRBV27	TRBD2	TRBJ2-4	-	CASSLSSGVSAIQYF	TGTGCCAGCAGTTTGTCTAGCGGGGTATCGGCCATTCAGTACTTC
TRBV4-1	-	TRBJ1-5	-	CASSPRTASNNQPQHF	TGCGCCAGCAGCCCCCGGACGGCTAGCAATAATCAGCCCCAGCATTTT
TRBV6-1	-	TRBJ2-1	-	CASSEFPTDWDNEQFF	TGTGCCAGCAGTGAATTCCCCACTGACTGGGACAATGAGCAGTTCTTC
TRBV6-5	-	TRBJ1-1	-	CASSRGEQTEAFF	TGTGCCAGCAGTCGCGGGGAACAGACTGAAGCTTTCTTT
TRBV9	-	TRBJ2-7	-	CASSVSQLESYEQYF	TGTGCCAGCAGCGTATCCCAACTGGAGTCCTACGAGCAGTACTTC
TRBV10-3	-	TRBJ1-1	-	CAISPQLNTEAFF	TGTGCCATCAGCCCACAGCTGAACACTGAAGCTTTCTTT
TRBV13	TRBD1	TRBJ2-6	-	CASSSDLGQGAAGANVLTF	TGTGCCAGCAGTTCCGATTTGGGACAGGGGGCGGCTGGGGCCAACGTCCTGACTTTC
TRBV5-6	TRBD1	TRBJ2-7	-	CASSLASTGEYEQYF	TGTGCCAGCAGCTTGGCGTCGACAGGGGAATACGAGCAGTACTTC
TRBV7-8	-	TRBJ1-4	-	CASSLGGGFNEKLFF	TGTGCCAGCAGCTTAGGAGGCGGGTTTAATGAAAAACTGTTTTTT
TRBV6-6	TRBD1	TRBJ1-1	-	CASSYGWDSPGAFF	TGTGCCAGCAGTTACGGTTGGGACAGCCCTGGAGCTTTCTTT
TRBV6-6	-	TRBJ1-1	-	CASSYSPAGGDEAFF	TGTGCCAGCAGTTACTCCCCGGCGGGTGGTGATGAAGCTTTCTTT
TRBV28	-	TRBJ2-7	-	CASGRSSYEQYF	TGTGCCAGCGGGAGGTCCTCCTACGAGCAGTACTTC
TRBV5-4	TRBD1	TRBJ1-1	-	CASSSRQGPTEAFF	TGTGCCAGCAGCTCGCGACAGGGGCCCACTGAAGCTTTCTTT
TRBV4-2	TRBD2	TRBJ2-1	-	CASSQEHSGRAHREQFF	TGTGCCAGCAGCCAGGAACATAGCGGGAGGGCCCATCGTGAGCAGTTCTTC
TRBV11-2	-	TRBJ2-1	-	CASSDPGTVPYNEQFF	TGTGCCAGCAGCGATCCGGGTACAGTACCCTACAATGAGCAGTTCTTC
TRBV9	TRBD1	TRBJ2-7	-	CASSVRQGASYEQYF	TGTGCCAGCAGCGTTAGACAGGGGGCCTCTTACGAGCAGTACTTC
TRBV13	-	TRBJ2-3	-	CASSLGRPGTDTQYF	TGTGCCAGCAGCTTGGGCCGGCCCGGCACAGATACGCAGTATTTT
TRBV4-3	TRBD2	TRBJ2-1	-	CASSQGPGGNEQFF	TGCGCCAGCAGCCAAGGGCCGGGGGGGAATGAGCAGTTCTTC
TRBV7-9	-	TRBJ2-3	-	CASSLLRGVRADTQYF	TGTGCCAGCAGCCTACTTCGAGGGGTTCGGGCAGATACGCAGTATTTT
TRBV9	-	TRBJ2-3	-	CASSLAGKRTDTQYF	TGTGCCAGCAGCCTCGCGGGGAAACGCACAGATACGCAGTATTTT